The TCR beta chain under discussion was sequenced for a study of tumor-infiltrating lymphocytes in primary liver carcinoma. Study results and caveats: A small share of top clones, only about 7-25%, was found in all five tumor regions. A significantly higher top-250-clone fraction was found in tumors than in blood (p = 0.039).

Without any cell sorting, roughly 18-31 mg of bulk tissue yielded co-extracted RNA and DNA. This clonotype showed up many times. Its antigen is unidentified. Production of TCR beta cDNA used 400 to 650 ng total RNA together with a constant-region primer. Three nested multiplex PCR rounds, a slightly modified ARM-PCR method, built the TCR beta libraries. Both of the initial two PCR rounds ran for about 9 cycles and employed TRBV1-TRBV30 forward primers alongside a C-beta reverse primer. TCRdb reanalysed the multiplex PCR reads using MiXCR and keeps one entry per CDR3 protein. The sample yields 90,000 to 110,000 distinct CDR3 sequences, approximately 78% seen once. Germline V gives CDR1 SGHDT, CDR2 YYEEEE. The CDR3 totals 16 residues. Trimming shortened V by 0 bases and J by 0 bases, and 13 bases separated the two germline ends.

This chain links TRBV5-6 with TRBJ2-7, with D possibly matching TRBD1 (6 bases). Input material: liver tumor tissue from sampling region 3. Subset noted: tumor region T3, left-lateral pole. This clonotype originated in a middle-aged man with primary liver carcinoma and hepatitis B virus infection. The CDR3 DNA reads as TGTGCCAGCAGCTTGGTCGACAGGTCCAACTCCTACGAGCAGTACTTC. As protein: CASSLVDRSNSYEQYF.